This T cell receptor (beta chain) was sequenced during a study of T-cell memory formation after mild COVID-19. Whole-study context: There were largely donor-specific TCR clusters.

In regard to this clonotype: Its specificity is not known.

MiXCR was run by TCRdb on the 5' RACE reads, yielding one entry per CDR3 protein. The sample consists of 140,000 to 150,000 distinct CDR3 sequences, about 19% of them appearing once. Study conclusions and caveats: Pre-infection memory carried some responding clones, suggesting that cross-reactive memory joined. The SARS-CoV-2 specificity of second-wave clones reaching peak at day 37 remained unverified. A balance of CD4 and CD8 characterized clones contracting day 15 to 85, whereas later expanders leaned CD4+.

The V end was cut by 4 bases, the J end by 2 bases, with 21 bases between. The CDR3 covers 18 residues. The origin of this receptor is an adult woman who had mild COVID-19 (a few samples of this study predate the infection). Cell type and time point are not known. Source material: PBMCs or a T cell subset sorted from them (not recorded which). This rearrangement joins TRBV12-3 or TRBV12-4 to TRBJ1-3; D gene uncertain. CDR3 sequence reads: CASSSRVSGTKPGNTIYF. The CDR3 DNA sequence: TGTGCCAGCAGTTCCCGGGTCAGCGGAACCAAACCTGGAAACACCATATATTTT.